This T cell receptor (beta chain) stems from a study of shared clonotypes between healthy human individuals. Study-level information: The cohort had a couple of women and three men, ages 18 to 49. Regarding the study as a whole: Clonotypes not shared had lower generation probabilities than those common to all four donors.

Data came from immunoSEQ multiplex PCR; TCRdb stores just in-frame clones and leaves some out. The repertoire holds over 400,000 clones, with about 96% as singletons. As for this clone: Its antigen is currently unknown. The same CDR3 also results from other DNA sequences found in this sample.

The CDR3 loop spans 14 amino acids. CDR1 SNHLY and CDR2 FYNNEI come from the germline V gene. V lost 2 bases, J lost 2 bases, and 9 bases lay in between. This receptor was taken from a woman in her 30s in good health. The chain links TRBV2 to TRBJ1-1; D is perhaps TRBD1 (5 bases). The sample consisted of naive CD4+ T cells sorted from blood. The subset here: CD45RA+ positively selected. DNA for the CDR3: TGTGCCAGCAGTGAACAGGGAGTAAACACTGAAGCTTTCTTT. This sequence encodes CASSEQGVNTEAFF.